This TCR beta chain was captured by sequencing in a study of T cell repertoires in cytomegalovirus infection. Overall study context: As its CMV epitopes, the study selected recently identified HLA-C-restricted and well-studied HLA-B-restricted targets. CMV infection plus the matching HLA type was flagged by public TCR beta signatures.

TCRdb reprocessed the reads with MiXCR, giving one entry per CDR3 protein. The table records 680,000 or so distinct CDR3 sequences, around 30% of them present only once. A remark on this clonotype: The antigen is undetermined.

The CDR3 extends over 15 amino acids. The trim removed 6 bases at V and 7 bases at J, leaving 12 bases unmatched. This sequence originates from a human donor in good health (CMV status not recorded). Some clones in this sample may be carry-over from other donors' samples. The sequencing here drew on cultured PBMCs, taken from culture after CMV antigen stimulation. The V and J genes are TRBV12-3 or TRBV12-4 and TRBJ2-3; TRBD2 matches 8 bases. The CDR3 nucleotides are TGTGCCAGCAGCAGTGGGACTAGGGACGGGAATACGCAGTATTTT. It specifies CASSSGTRDGNTQYF.